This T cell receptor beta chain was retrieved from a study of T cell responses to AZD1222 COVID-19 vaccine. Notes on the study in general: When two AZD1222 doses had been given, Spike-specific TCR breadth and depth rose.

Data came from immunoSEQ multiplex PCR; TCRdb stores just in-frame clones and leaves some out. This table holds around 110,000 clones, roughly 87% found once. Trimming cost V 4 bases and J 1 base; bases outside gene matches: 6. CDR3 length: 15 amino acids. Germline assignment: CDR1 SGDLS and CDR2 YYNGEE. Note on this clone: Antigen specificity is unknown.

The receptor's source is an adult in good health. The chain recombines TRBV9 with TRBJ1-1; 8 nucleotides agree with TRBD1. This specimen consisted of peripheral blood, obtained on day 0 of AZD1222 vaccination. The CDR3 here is CASSSRDRPNTEAFF. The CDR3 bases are TGTGCCAGCAGCTCTAGGGACAGGCCGAACACTGAAGCTTTCTTT. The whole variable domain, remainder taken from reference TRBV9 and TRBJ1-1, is DSGVTQTPKHLITATGQRVTLRCSPRSGDLSVYWYQQSLDQGLQFLIQYYNGEERAKGNILERFSAQQFPDLHSELNLSSLELGDSALYFCASSSRDRPNTEAFFGQGTRLTVV.